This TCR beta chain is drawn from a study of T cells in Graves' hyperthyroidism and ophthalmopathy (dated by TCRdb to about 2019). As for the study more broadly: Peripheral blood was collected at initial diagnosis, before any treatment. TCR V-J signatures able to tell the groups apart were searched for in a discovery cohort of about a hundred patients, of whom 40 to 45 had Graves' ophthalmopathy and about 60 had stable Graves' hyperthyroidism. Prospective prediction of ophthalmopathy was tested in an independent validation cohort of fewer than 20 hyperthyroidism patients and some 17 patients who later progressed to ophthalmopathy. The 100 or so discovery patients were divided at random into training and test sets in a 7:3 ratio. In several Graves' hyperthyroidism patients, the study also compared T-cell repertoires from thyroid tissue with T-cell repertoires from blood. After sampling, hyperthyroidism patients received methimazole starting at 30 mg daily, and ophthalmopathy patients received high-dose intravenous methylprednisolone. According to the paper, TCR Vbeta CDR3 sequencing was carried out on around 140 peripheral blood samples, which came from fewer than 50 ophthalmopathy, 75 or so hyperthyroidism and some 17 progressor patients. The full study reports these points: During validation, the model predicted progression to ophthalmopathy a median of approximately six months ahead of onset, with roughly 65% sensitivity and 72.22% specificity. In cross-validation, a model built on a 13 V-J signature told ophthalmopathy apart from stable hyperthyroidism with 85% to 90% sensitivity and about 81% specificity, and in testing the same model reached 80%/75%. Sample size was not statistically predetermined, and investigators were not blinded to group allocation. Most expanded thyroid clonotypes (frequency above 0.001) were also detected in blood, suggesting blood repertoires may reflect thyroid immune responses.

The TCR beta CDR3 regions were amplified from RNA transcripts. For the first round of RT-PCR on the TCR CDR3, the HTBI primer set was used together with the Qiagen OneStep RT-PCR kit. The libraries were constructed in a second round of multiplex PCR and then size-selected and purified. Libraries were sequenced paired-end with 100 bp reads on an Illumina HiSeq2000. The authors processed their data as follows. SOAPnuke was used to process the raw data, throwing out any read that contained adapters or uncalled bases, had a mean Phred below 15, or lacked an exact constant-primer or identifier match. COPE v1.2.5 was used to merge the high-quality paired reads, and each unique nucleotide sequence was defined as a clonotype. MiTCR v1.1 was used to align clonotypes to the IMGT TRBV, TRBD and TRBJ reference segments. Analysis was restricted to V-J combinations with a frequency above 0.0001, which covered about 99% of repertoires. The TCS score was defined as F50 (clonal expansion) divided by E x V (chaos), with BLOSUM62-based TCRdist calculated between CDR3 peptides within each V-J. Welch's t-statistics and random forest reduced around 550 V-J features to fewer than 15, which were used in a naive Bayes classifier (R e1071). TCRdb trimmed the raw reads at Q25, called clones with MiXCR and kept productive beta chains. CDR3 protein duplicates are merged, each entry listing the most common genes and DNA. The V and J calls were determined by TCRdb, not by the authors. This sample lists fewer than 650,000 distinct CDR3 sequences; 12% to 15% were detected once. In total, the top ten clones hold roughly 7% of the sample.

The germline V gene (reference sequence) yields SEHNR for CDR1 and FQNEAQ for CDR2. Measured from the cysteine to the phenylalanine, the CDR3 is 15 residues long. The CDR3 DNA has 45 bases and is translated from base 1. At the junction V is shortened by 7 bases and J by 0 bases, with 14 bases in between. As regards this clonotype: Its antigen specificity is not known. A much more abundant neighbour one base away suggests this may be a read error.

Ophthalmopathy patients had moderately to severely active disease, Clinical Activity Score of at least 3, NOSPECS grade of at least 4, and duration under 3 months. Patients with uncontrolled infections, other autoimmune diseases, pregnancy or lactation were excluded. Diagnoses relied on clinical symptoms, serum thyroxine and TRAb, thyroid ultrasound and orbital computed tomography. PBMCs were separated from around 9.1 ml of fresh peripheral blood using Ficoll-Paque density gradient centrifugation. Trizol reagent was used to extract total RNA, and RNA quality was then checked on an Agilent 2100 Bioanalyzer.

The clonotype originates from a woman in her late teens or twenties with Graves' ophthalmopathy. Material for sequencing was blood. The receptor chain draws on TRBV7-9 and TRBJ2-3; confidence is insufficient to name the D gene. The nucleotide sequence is TGTGCCAGCAACCCACAGACTTCTAGCACAGATACGCAGTATTTT. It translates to CASNPQTSSTDTQYF.